Listed below are T cell receptor beta chains from one sample, sequenced in a study of T cell responses to AZD1222 COVID-19 vaccine. Generated by immunoSEQ multiplex PCR, the TCRdb table keeps only in-frame clones and is missing some. Here the sample spans 140,000 to 150,000 clones, 80% to 90% being singletons. Specimen: peripheral blood, collected on day 0 of AZD1222 vaccination. All receptors come from an adult in good health. The CDR3 runs from the conserved cysteine through the conserved F or W. The listing skips clone size in some rows; elsewhere it reads once, few, many or a size class.

V	size	J	CDR3
TRBV9	NA	TRBJ1-5	CASSVAGGVQPQHF
TRBV6-5	NA	TRBJ2-1	CASSYGGRRQNEQFF
TRBV25-1	few	TRBJ1-2	CASKTLGNGYTF
TRBV7-9	NA	TRBJ2-3	CASSLTGPKDTQYF
TRBV3-1/TRBV3-2	NA	TRBJ1-2	CASSLSSLTNYGYTF
TRBV27	NA	TRBJ1-2	CASSLQGEHGYTF
TRBV19	NA	TRBJ1-2	CASSMVVDFNMSNYGYTF
TRBV5-1	many	TRBJ1-1	CASSLAGGYTEAFF
TRBV24-1	NA	TRBJ1-5	CATSDRDQPQHF
TRBV10-2	NA	TRBJ2-7	CASEGYDSYEQYF
TRBV11-2	NA	TRBJ2-4	CASSLDDGGGNIQYF
TRBV9	NA	TRBJ2-1	CASSPPRGAAEQFF
TRBV6-5	NA	TRBJ1-5	CASSYHGGHQPQHF
TRBV5-1	NA	TRBJ1-6	CASSPGTPNSPLHF
TRBV28	NA	TRBJ2-5	CASSLGGSTFGTQYF
TRBV30	NA	TRBJ1-2	CAWREGPASGGYTF
TRBV30	NA	TRBJ2-7	CAWSMILYEQYF
TRBV7-2	NA	TRBJ1-1	CASSLEGRTPNTEAFF
TRBV6-5	NA	TRBJ2-3	CASSYSDRRITDTQYF
TRBV2	NA	TRBJ2-2	CASRRREVDTGELFF
TRBV14	few	TRBJ1-2	CASSQDSGYEGRYGYTF
TRBV6-1	NA	TRBJ1-1	CASSEQRVEAFF
TRBV27	NA	TRBJ2-1	CASSLTNLAGGYGSYNEQFF
TRBV30	NA	TRBJ2-1	CAWSIGAQFNEQFF
TRBV12-5	NA	TRBJ2-4	CASGFGTSGLRLAKNIQYF
TRBV5-1	NA	TRBJ2-3	CASSGPLGGWASTDTQYF
TRBV10-2	NA	TRBJ2-7	CASGSRGYEQYF